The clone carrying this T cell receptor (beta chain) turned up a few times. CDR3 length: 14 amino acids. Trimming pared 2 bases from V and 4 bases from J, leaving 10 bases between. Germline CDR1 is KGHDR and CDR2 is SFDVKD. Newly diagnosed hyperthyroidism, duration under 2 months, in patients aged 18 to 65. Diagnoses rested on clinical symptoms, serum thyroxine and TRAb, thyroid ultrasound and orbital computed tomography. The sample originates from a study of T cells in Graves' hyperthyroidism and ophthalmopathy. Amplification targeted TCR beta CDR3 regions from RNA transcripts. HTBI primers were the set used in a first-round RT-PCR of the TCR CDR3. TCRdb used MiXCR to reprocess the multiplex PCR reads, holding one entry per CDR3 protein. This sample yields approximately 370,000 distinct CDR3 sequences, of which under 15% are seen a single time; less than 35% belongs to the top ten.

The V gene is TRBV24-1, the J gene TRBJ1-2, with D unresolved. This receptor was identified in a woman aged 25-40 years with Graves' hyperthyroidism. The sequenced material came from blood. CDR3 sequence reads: CATSDYAESYGYTF. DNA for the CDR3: TGTGCCACCAGTGATTACGCAGAAAGCTATGGCTACACCTTC.